This T cell receptor beta chain was identified in a study of T-cell reconstitution after alpha-beta-depleted transplantation in children. Only a few counts were recorded for this clonotype. The trim removed 5 bases at V and 4 bases at J, leaving 4 bases unmatched. The CDR3 contains 13 residues. CDR1 and CDR2 from the germline V gene are SEHNR and FQNEAQ (reference sequence). Using unique molecular identifiers, the investigators prepared the TCRbeta library. TCRdb redid the calling of the PCR reads with MiXCR, one entry per CDR3 protein. Here the sample spans fewer than 400,000 distinct CDR3 sequences, 20% to 30% being singletons.

The sample in question was PBMCs, mostly from graft donor cells, obtained 180 days after TCRalphabeta/CD19-depleted stem cell transplant. The clonotype originates from a male patient under 18 who had a stem cell transplant for acute lymphoblastic leukemia, so the T cells may come from the graft donor. This chain links TRBV7-9 with TRBJ1-2, with TRBD1 matching 7 bases. CDR3 loop: CASSLQGIYGYTF. CDR3 DNA sequence: TGTGCCAGCAGCCTACAGGGGATCTATGGCTACACCTTC.